The TCR beta chain under discussion was sequenced for a study of blood T cells in healthy people across ages. V lost 8 bases to trimming and J lost 2 bases, with 13 bases between them. The CDR3 extends over 13 amino acids. Germline V gene sequence: CDR1 SGHRS, CDR2 YFSETQ. General study results and limits: Unsorted PBMC input precluded a conclusive naive versus antigen-experienced comparison.

Next came a second PCR, run for about 7 to 12 cycles, which used a sample-barcoded 5' primer along with a J-beta primer mix. A 12-random-nucleotide template-switch adaptor tagged each cDNA molecule. One entry per CDR3 protein, called by TCRdb with MiXCR from the 5' RACE reads. The profile shows fewer than 650,000 distinct CDR3 sequences, roughly a quarter of them singletons. In its sample, this clonotype was seen many times. Its matching antigen is unknown. The data also belong to a second study, concerning T cells of mothers and their children. From that second work: Mothers yielded over 9 million CDR3 reads, children 2.5 million to 3 million each. Versus unrelated pairs, overlap was slightly higher in related mother-child pairs, without reaching significance.

The receptor was derived from a boy between 2 and 10 years old in good health. The gene calls are TRBV5-1 and TRBJ2-5, with D maybe TRBD1 (6 bases). Source material: blood. CDR3 amino acids: CASSWGRQETQYF. For the CDR3, the DNA is TGCGCCAGTTCGTGGGGGCGACAAGAGACCCAGTACTTC.